This TCR beta chain is drawn from a study of neoadjuvant anti-PD-1 for oral cavity cancer (dated by TCRdb to the early 2020s). General notes on the study: Before curative-intent surgical resection, most patients were given three to four biweekly doses of nivolumab at 3 mg/kg. Responders were defined as patients with complete response, partial response or stable disease by RECIST 1.1; non-responders were defined as patients with progression. Patients who did not progress were given a fourth nivolumab dose at about day 43 and had definitive surgical resection on days 50-56. The parent correlative cohort included roughly 12 patients, with a 33% response rate. Results the study describes overall, beyond this receptor: After neoadjuvant nivolumab, T cell clonality (Gini index) in PBMCs was significantly higher in non-responders than in responders. Only a few patients per response group were included in the TCR analyses, and larger cohorts for validation were called for by the authors. Higher pretreatment blood Treg/Th17 ratios correlated with higher pretreatment blood TCRbeta clonality and lower post-treatment tumor TCRbeta clonality.

The CDR3, cysteine through phenylalanine, is 14 amino acids long. Only the CDR3 DNA stays, 42 bases, in frame from base 1. CDR1 and CDR2 are read off the germline V gene as SGHRS and YFSETQ. V loses 5 bases, J loses 3 bases, and the germline ends lie 15 bases apart. Per the publication, the time point label means: after neoadjuvant nivolumab, at surgical resection. Patients had been newly diagnosed with stage II-IVA oral cavity squamous cell carcinoma, and no prior systemic or radiation treatment had been given to the patients. The cohort was composed of patients with HPV-negative, locally advanced oral cavity squamous cell carcinoma. No culture maintenance or expansion was done, as the peripheral blood mononuclear cells went straight to analysis. Samples came from a longitudinal correlative study of a single-arm phase II trial of neoadjuvant nivolumab in oral cavity squamous cell carcinoma. Genomic DNA-based TCRbeta sequencing was performed on subject-matched pre- and post-treatment PBMCs and tumors from three responders and three non-responders. Peripheral blood mononuclear cells were collected once before nivolumab treatment and again after treatment, at the time of surgery. Genomic DNA was isolated from PBMCs using the Maxwell RSC DNA from Cells kit.

For deep sequencing, each PBMC sample was run in six replicates, with libraries mostly built from 450 to 550 ng of input genomic DNA. The immunoSEQ hsTCRbeta kit was used to prepare TCRbeta libraries according to the manufacturer's instructions. An Illumina NovaSeq 6000 S4 flow cell was used to sequence the final libraries, which had first been combined to 3 nM. From the authors' description of their analysis: Raw data preprocessing and quality control were performed with the immunoSEQ Analyzer. The analysis was limited to productive rearrangements, and each clonotype was defined by a unique CDR3 amino acid sequence. Repertoire clonality was estimated as the Gini-Simpson index, computed with the R package tcR. Student's t test was used to compare Gini indices, and Pearson correlation was used to assess associations with tumor size change. TCRdb re-hosts the immuneACCESS table, in-frame sequences only. Its copies lack some clones; in the studies checked, an unresolved V gene accounts for under half of them, and the cause for the rest is not known. V and J calls and clone size are given by that table; D and trimming were obtained from the DNA. The sample has some 15,000 clones on record, 65% to 85% of them singletons. Roughly 2% of the sample is taken by the ten largest.

In the case of this clone: The antigen it binds to is not known. Base qualities are not at hand, and no much larger clone is one base apart.

The chain is assembled from TRBV5-1 and TRBJ2-7; the D gene is perhaps TRBD1 or TRBD2, each of them matching over 5 bases. The sample in question was PBMCs, obtained after nivolumab (anti-PD-1) treatment. The origin of this receptor is a person aged 35 to 85 with oral cavity squamous cell carcinoma. The encoded CDR3 is CASSSTVAGYEQYF. The base sequence is TGCGCCAGCAGTTCGACAGTGGCGGGCTACGAGCAGTACTTC.